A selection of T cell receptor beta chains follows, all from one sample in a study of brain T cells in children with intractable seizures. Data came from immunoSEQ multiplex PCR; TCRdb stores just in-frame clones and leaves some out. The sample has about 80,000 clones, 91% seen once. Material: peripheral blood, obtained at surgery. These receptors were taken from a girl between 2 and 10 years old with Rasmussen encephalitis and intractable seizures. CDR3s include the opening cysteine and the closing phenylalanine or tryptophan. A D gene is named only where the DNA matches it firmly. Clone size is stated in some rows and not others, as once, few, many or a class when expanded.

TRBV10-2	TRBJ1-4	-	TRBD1	TGCGCCAGCAGTGGGGAGGGGGCAGGAAAACTGTTTTTT	CASSGEGAGKLFF
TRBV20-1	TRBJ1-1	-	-	TGCAGTGCCACGGACAACACTGAAGCTTTCTTT	CSATDNTEAFF
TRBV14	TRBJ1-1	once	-	TGTGCCAGCAGCCAAAGGTCCCACCTCAACACTGAAGCTTTCTTT	CASSQRSHLNTEAFF
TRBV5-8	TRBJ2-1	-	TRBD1	TGTGCCAGCAGCTTGGGTGACAGGGTCTCCTACAATGAGCAGTTCTTC	CASSLGDRVSYNEQFF
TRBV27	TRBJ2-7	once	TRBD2	TGTGCCAGCAGTCCGTTGACTGCACTAGCGGGAAAACCCCCCTACGAGCAGTACTTC	CASSPLTALAGKPPYEQYF
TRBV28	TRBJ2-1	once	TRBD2	TGTGCCAGCGGGACTGGGACTAGCGGGGTCGATGAGCAGTTCTTC	CASGTGTSGVDEQFF
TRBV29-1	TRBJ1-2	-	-	TGCAGCGTTGCTGAAGGGAACTATGGCTACACCTTC	CSVAEGNYGYTF
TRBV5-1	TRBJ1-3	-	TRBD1	TGCGCCAGCAGCACCCCCGACAGGGGGCGAAACACCATATATTTT	CASSTPDRGRNTIYF
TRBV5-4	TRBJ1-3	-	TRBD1	TGTGCCAGCAGCTTGAAGGGGGACAGAAGGACTGGAAACACCATATATTTT	CASSLKGDRRTGNTIYF
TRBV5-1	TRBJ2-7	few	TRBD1	TGCGCCAGCAGCTTGAGGGGGACAGGGAATCCATACGAGCAGTACTTC	CASSLRGTGNPYEQYF
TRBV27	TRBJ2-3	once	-	TGTGCCAGCAGTTTAATGGTGACTAGCACAGATACGCAGTATTTT	CASSLMVTSTDTQYF
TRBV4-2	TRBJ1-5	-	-	TGTGCCAGCAGCCAAGGACTCAGGGATCAGCCCCAGCATTTT	CASSQGLRDQPQHF
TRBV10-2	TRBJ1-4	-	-	TGCGCCAGCAGGGATGCAGGGAGTGGGGAAAAACTGTTTTTT	CASRDAGSGEKLFF
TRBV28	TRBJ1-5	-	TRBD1	TGTGCCAGCAGTTCCGCGGGACAGGGCCCTCAGCCCCAGCATTTT	CASSSAGQGPQPQHF
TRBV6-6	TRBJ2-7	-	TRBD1	TGTGCCAGCAGTGACTCAGGGGGTGCCTACGAGCAGTACTTC	CASSDSGGAYEQYF
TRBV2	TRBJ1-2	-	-	TGTGCCAGCAGTGAAATTCTTAGGACGCGGAGATATGGCTACACCTTC	CASSEILRTRRYGYTF
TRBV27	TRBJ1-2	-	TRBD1	TGTGCCACCCTCGTACCCGGGACAGGGATTGCCACCTTC	CATLVPGTGIATF
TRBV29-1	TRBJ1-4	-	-	TGCAGCGTTGCCACTCGGGGGGGACCTAATGAAAAACTGTTTTTT	CSVATRGGPNEKLFF
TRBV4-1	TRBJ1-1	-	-	TGCGCCAGCAGCCAAGAGGGGTTAGTCCGGTCTGACACTGAAGCTTTCTTT	CASSQEGLVRSDTEAFF
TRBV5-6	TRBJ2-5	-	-	TGTGCCAGCAGCAGACAGACAGGACATTACCAAGAGACCCAGTACTTC	CASSRQTGHYQETQYF
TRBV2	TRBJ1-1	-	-	TGTGCCAGCAGTACCTGGCAGGAAGCTTTCTTT	CASSTWQEAFF
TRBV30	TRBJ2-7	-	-	TGTGCCTCTGAGGCCAGCTCTACTACGGAGCAGTACTTC	CASEASSTTEQYF
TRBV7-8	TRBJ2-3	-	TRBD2	TGTGCCAGCGCGCTACCTCGTCTTCTAGCGGGAGTGGGAGCAGATACGCAGTATTTT	CASALPRLLAGVGADTQYF
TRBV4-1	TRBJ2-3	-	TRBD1	TGCGCCAGCAGCCAAGATCGGGGACAGGGTAACACAGATACGCAGTATTTT	CASSQDRGQGNTDTQYF
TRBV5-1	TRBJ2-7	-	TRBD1	TGCGCCAGCAGCTTGGGACAGGGGGCGCGGGAGCAGTACTTC	CASSLGQGAREQYF
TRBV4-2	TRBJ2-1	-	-	TGTGCCAGCAGCCAGGGGGACAATGAGCAGTTCTTC	CASSQGDNEQFF
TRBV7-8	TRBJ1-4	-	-	TGTGCCAGCAGCTCAACAGGGCATGGGGGAAAACTGTTTTTT	CASSSTGHGGKLFF
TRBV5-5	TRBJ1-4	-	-	TGTGCCAGCAGCCCGGGCCTCGGAGGGAATGAAAAACTGTTTTTT	CASSPGLGGNEKLFF
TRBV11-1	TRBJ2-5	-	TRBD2	TGTGCCAGCAGCTTACTAGCGGGGGGGCCTAGAGAGACCCAGTACTTC	CASSLLAGGPRETQYF
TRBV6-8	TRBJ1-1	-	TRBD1	TGTGCCAGATACCCCCGGGACAGGGGGCGTGGCACTGAAGCTTTCTTT	CARYPRDRGRGTEAFF
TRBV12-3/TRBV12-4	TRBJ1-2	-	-	TGTGCCAGCAGCTTGGGGGGGTGGTATGGCTACACCTTC	CASSLGGWYGYTF
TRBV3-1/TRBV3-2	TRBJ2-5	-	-	TGTGCCAGCAGCTTGACAGGTCAAGGGGGGACCCAGTACTTC	CASSLTGQGGTQYF
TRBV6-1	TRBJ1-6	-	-	TGTGCCAGCAGTGAAGTCCGCCGGGTTGTTTATAATTCACCCCTCCACTTT	CASSEVRRVVYNSPLHF
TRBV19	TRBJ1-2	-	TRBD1	TGTGCCAGTAGCCGGGACAGGGTTAACTATGGCTACACCTTC	CASSRDRVNYGYTF
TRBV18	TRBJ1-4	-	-	TGTGCCAGCTCACCACTAAAGGGTGAAAAACTGTTTTTT	CASSPLKGEKLFF
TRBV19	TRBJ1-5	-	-	TGTGCCAGTAGTACGATCGATCAGCCCCAGCATTTT	CASSTIDQPQHF
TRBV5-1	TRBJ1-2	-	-	TGCGCCAGCAGCTTGCACGGGACCTCCCTTATGTATGGCTACACCTTC	CASSLHGTSLMYGYTF
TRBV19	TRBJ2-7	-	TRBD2	TGTGCCAGTAGTGGGGGGGTCGACGAGCAGTACTTC	CASSGGVDEQYF
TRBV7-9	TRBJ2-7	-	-	TGTGCCAGCAGCTTAAACGACGAGCAGTACTTC	CASSLNDEQYF
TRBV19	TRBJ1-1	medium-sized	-	TGTGCCAGACTTACAGGGAGGACTGAAGCTTTCTTT	CARLTGRTEAFF
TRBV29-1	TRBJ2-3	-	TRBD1	TGCAGCGTAGGCAGGGGGCCCCCCACAGATACGCAGTATTTT	CSVGRGPPTDTQYF